Each of the 2 T cell receptor beta chains below was sequenced from the same sample in a study of blood T cells in healthy people across ages. A second about 7 to 11 cycle PCR used barcoded and J-beta primers. TCRdb re-called the 5' RACE reads with MiXCR, one entry per CDR3 protein. Seen here are about 830,000 distinct CDR3 sequences, roughly 50% observed once, and the top ten hold roughly 22%. Sample: blood. The receptor set was obtained from a man aged 25 to 40 in good health.

J is TRBJ2-3 and V is TRBV7-2, with D hard to call. The CDR3 consists of 14 residues. V lost 3 bases and J lost 9, with 16 bases in between. Germline V CDR1 and CDR2: SGHTA, FQGNSA. CDR3: CTSSLRPKSATQYF. The DNA of the CDR3 is TGTACCAGCAGCTTGCGCCCCAAAAGCGCGACGCAGTATTTT.

V and J are TRBV28 and TRBJ2-6; TRBD1 aligns across 7 bases. With 6 bases clipped from V and 1 base from J, the junction kept 9 bases outside the gene matches. From germline, CDR1 is MDHEN and CDR2 SYDVKM. The CDR3 consists of 17 residues. For the CDR3, the DNA is TGTGCCAGCAGCCCGGGACAGTTAAATTCTGGGGCCAACGTCCTGACTTTC. It yields the protein CASSPGQLNSGANVLTF. The variable domain in full, completed from reference TRBV28 and TRBJ2-6, reads DVKVTQSSRYLVKRTGEKVFLECVQDMDHENMFWYRQDPGLGLRLIYFSYDVKMKEKGDIPEGYSVSREKKERFSLILESASTNQTSMYLCASSPGQLNSGANVLTFGAGSRLTVL.